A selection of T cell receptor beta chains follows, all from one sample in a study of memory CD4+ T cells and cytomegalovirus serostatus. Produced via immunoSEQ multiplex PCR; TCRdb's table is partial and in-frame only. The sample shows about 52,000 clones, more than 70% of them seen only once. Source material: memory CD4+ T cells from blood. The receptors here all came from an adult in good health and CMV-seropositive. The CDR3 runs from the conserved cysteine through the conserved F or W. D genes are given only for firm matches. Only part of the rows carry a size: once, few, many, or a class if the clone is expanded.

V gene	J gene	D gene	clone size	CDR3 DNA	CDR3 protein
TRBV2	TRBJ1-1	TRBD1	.	TGTGCCAGCAGCAGACAGGGTTGGATGGACACTGAAGCTTTCTTT	CASSRQGWMDTEAFF
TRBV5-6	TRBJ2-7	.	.	TGTGCCAGCAGCTTGATTGGTTTCGAGCAGTACTTC	CASSLIGFEQYF
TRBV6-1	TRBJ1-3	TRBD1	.	TGTGCCAGCAGAGCCGGGACAGCCTCTGGAAACACCATATATTTT	CASRAGTASGNTIYF
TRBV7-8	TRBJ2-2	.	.	TGTGCCAGCAGCCCAGGAAGGAAAACGAACACCGGGGAGCTGTTTTTT	CASSPGRKTNTGELFF
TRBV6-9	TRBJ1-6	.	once	TGTGCCAGCAGTTACGCCTGGGGAGATTCACCCCTCCACTTT	CASSYAWGDSPLHF
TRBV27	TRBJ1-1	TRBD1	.	TGTGCCAGCAGTCCCGGACAGGGGTTTAACACTGAAGCTTTCTTT	CASSPGQGFNTEAFF
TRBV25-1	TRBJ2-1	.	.	TGTGCCAGCAGTGAATATCGGGCGAGCTCCTACAATGAGCAGTTCTTC	CASSEYRASSYNEQFF
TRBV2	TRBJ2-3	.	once	TGTGCCAGCAGTGAAAGAAATCGGGGCTCGGAGTATTTT	CASSERNRGSEYF
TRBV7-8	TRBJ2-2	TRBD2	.	TGTGCCAGCAGCCGCGGACTAGACACCGGGGAGCTGTTTTTT	CASSRGLDTGELFF
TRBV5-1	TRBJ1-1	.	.	TGCGCCAGCAGCTTAGGCCACAGGGATATCGACACTGAAGCTTTCTTT	CASSLGHRDIDTEAFF
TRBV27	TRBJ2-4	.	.	TGTGCCAGCACAGACAGAAAAAACATTCAGTACTTC	CASTDRKNIQYF
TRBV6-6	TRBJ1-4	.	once	TGTGCCAGCAGTCCCGCGGGGCTGGATGTCGGGGAAAAACTGTTTTTT	CASSPAGLDVGEKLFF
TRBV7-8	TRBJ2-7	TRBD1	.	TGTGCCAGCAGCGTCCGGGACAGTATCTACGAGCAGTACTTC	CASSVRDSIYEQYF
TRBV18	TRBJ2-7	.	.	TGTGCCAGCTCACCACGCAGAGCCGTGGAGCAGTACTTC	CASSPRRAVEQYF
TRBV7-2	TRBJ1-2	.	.	TGTGCCAGCAGGTCGGGGCCGGGGCAAAACTATGGCTACACCTTC	CASRSGPGQNYGYTF
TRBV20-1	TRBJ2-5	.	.	TGCAGCTATGACCTGGGAGAGACCCAGTACTTC	CSYDLGETQYF
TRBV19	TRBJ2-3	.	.	TGTGCCAGTAGTGGGGGACTTCCTCCTTCCCCGCAGTATTTT	CASSGGLPPSPQYF
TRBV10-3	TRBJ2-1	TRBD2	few	TGTGCCATCAGTGAGTCCACTAGCGGGAGCTATGAGCAGTTCTTC	CAISESTSGSYEQFF
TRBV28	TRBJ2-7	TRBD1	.	TGTGCCAGCAGTCCCGGACAGGGCTACGAGCAGTACTTC	CASSPGQGYEQYF
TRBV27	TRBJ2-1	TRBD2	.	TGTGCCAGCAAGAGAATAGCGGGCGGCTTTGGGGAAAATGAGCAGTTCTTC	CASKRIAGGFGENEQFF
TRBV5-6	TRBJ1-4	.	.	TGTGCCAGCAGCTGGACCGGGAATAATGAAAAACTGTTTTTT	CASSWTGNNEKLFF
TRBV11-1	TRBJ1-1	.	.	TGTGCCAGCAGGCGGGCGGGGAACACTGAAGCTTTCTTT	CASRRAGNTEAFF
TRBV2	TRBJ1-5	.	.	TGTGCCAGCAACAGACTCCTTAGCAATCAGCCCCAGCATTTT	CASNRLLSNQPQHF
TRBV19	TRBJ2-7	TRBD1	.	TGTGCCAGTAGTTCGGACAGGGGCTACGAGCAGTACTTC	CASSSDRGYEQYF
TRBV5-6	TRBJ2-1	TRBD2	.	TGTGCCAGCAGCTTGGGACTAGCGGGAGATTTGGATGAGCAGTTCTTC	CASSLGLAGDLDEQFF
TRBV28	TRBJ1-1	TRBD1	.	TGTGCCAGCAGTTCCGCAGGGGGTCGGATGAACACTGAAGCTTTCTTT	CASSSAGGRMNTEAFF
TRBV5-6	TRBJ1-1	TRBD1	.	TGTGCCAGCAGGTCCCTGGACAGGGGAGAAGCTTTCTTT	CASRSLDRGEAFF
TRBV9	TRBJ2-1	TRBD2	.	TGTGCCAGCAGCGTAGTGAGCGGGACTTACAATGAGCAGTTCTTC	CASSVVSGTYNEQFF
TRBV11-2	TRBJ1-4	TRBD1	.	TGTGCCAGCAGCTTAGCCGGACAGGGTCTGTTTTTT	CASSLAGQGLFF
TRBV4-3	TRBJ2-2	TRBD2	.	TGCGCCAGCAGCCTCCGGACTAGCGACACCGGGGAGCTGTTTTTT	CASSLRTSDTGELFF
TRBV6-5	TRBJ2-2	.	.	TGTGCCAGCAGAGTTGACCTTACCGGGGAGGAGCTGTTTTTT	CASRVDLTGEELFF
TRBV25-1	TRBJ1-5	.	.	TGTGCCAGCAGTGCGAGTCATGGCTTTGGGGGAATGGGGCCCCAGCATTTT	CASSASHGFGGMGPQHF
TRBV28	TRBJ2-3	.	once	TGTGCCAGCAGTTTGGGAAGCACAGATACGCAGTATTTT	CASSLGSTDTQYF